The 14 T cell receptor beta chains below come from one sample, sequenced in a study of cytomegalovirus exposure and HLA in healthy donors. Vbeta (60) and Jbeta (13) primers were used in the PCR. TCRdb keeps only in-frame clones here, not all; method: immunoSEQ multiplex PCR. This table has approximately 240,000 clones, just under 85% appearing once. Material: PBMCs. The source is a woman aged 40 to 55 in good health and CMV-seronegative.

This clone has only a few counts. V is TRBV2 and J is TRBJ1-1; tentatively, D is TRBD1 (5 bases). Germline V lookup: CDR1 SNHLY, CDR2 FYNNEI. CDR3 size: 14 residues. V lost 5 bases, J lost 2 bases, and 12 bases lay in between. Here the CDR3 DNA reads TGTGCCAGCAGTTTCAGGGCCAGTAACACTGAAGCTTTCTTT. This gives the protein CASSFRASNTEAFF. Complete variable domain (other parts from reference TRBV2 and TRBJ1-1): EPEVTQTPSHQVTQMGQEVILRCVPISNHLYFYWYRQILGQKVEFLVSFYNNEISEKSEIFDDQFSVERPDGSNFTLKIRSTKLEDSAMYFCASSFRASNTEAFFGQGTRLTVV.

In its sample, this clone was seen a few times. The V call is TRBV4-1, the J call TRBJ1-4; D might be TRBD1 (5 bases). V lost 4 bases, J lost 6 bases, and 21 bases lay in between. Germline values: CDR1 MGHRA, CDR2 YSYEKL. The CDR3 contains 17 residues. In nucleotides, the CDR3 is TGCGCCAGCAGCCTCCAACCTTACAGGCTCAGGGATGAAAAACTGTTTTTT. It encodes CASSLQPYRLRDEKLFF.

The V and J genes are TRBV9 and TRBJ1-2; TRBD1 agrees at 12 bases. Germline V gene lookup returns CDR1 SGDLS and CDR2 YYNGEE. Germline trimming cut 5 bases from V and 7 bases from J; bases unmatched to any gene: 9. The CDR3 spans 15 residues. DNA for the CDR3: TGTGCCAGCAGTCCCCGGGACAGGGGGCAGGTTGGCTACACCTTC. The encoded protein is CASSPRDRGQVGYTF.

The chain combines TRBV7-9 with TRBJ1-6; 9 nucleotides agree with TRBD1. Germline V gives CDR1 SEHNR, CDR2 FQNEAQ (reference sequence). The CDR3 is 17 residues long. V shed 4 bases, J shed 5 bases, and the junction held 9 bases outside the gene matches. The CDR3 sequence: CASSSNPRDRDNSPLHF. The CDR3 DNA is TGTGCCAGCAGCTCAAACCCGCGGGACAGGGATAATTCACCCCTCCACTTT. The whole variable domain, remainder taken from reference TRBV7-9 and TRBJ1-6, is DTGVSQNPRHKITKRGQNVTFRCDPISEHNRLYWYRQTLGQGPEFLTYFQNEAQLEKSRLLSDRFSAERPKGSFSTLEIQRTEQGDSAMYLCASSSNPRDRDNSPLHFGNGTRLTVT.

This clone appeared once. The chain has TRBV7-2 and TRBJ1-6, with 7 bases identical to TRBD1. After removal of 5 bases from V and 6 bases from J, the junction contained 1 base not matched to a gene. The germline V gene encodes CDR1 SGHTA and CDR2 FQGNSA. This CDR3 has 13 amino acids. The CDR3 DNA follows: TGTGCCAGCAGCCGACAGGGTAATTCACCCCTCCACTTT. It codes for CASSRQGNSPLHF.

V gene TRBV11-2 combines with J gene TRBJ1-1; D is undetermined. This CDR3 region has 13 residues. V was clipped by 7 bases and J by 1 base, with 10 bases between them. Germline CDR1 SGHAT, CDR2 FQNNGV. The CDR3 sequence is CASTPHQNTEAFF. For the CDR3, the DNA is TGTGCCAGCACCCCACACCAGAACACTGAAGCTTTCTTT.

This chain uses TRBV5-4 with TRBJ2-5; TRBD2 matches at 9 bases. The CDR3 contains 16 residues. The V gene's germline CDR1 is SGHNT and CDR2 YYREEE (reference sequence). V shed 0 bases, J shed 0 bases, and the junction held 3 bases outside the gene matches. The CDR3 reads CASSLGAGGYQETQYF. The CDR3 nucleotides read TGTGCCAGCAGCTTGGGGGCGGGGGGGTACCAAGAGACCCAGTACTTC. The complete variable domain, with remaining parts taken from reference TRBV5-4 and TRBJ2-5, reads ETGVTQSPTHLIKTRGQQVTLRCSSQSGHNTVSWYQQALGQGPQFIFQYYREEENGRGNFPPRFSGLQFPNYSSELNVNALELDDSALYLCASSLGAGGYQETQYFGPGTRLLVL.

The CDR3 sequence is CASNAPGPHEQFF. As DNA, the CDR3 is TGTGCCAGCAATGCCCCTGGGCCCCATGAGCAGTTCTTC. J is TRBJ2-1 and V is TRBV2, with D hard to call. There are 13 residues in the CDR3. CDR1 SNHLY and CDR2 FYNNEI come from the germline V gene. Trimming stripped 7 bases from V and 8 bases from J, with 15 bases between.

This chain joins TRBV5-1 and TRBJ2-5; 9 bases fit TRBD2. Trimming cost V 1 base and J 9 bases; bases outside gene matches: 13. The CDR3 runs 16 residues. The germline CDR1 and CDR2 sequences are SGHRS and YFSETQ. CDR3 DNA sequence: TGCGCCAGCAGCTTGATTGTAGCGGGGGATAGGGAGGCCCAGTACTTC. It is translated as CASSLIVAGDREAQYF. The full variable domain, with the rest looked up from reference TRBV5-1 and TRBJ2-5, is KAGVTQTPRYLIKTRGQQVTLSCSPISGHRSVSWYQQTPGQGLQFLFEYFSETQRNKGNFPGRFSGRQFSNSRSEMNVSTLELGDSALYLCASSLIVAGDREAQYFGPGTRLLVL.

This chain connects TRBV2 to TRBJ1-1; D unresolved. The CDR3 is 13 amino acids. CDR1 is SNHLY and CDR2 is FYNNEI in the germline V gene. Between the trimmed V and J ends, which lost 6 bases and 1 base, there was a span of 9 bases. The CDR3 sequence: CASSSRENTEAFF. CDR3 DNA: TGTGCCAGCAGCTCTCGGGAGAACACTGAAGCTTTCTTT. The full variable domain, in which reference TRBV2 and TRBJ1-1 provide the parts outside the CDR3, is EPEVTQTPSHQVTQMGQEVILRCVPISNHLYFYWYRQILGQKVEFLVSFYNNEISEKSEIFDDQFSVERPDGSNFTLKIRSTKLEDSAMYFCASSSRENTEAFFGQGTRLTVV.

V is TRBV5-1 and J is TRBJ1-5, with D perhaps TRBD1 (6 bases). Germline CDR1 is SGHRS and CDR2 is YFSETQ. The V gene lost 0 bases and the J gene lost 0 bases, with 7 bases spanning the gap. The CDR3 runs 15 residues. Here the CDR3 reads CASSLGTDSNQPQHF. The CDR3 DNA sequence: TGCGCCAGCAGCTTGGGGACAGATAGCAATCAGCCCCAGCATTTT.

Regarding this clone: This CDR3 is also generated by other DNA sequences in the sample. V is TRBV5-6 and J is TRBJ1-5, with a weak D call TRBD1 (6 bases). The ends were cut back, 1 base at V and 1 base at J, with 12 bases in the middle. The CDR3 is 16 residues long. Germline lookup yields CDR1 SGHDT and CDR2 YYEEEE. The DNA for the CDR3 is TGTGCCAGCAGCTTGTGGGGGCAGGGAAGCAATCAGCCCCAGCATTTT. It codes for CASSLWGQGSNQPQHF.

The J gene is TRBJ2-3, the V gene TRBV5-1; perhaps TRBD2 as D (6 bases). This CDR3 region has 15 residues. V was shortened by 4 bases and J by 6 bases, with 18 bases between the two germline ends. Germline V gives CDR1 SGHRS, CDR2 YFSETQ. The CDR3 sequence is CASSPSLIGGDTQYF. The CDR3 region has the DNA TGCGCCAGCAGCCCAAGTTTGATTGGGGGGGATACGCAGTATTTT.

The CDR3 coding sequence is TGTGCCAGCGGGAGGGGACAGGGAGGCGAGCAGTACTTC. Protein product: CASGRGQGGEQYF. J is TRBJ2-7 and V is TRBV6-6; 9 nucleotides match TRBD1. V dropped 8 bases and J dropped 6; count of bases not matched to a gene: 8. Germline loops: CDR1 MNHNY, CDR2 SVGAGI (reference sequence). The CDR3 contains 13 residues.